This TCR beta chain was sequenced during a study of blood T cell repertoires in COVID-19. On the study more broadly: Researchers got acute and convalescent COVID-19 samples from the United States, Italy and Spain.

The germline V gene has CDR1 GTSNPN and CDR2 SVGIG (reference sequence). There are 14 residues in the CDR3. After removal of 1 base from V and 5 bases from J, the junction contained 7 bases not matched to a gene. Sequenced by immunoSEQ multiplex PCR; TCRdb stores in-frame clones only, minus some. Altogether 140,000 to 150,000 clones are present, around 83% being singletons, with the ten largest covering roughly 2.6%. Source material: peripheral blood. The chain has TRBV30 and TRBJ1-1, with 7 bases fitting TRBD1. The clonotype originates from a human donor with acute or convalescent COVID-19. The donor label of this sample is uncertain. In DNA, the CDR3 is TGTGCCTGGAGTGCCAACAGGGGTGGTACTGAAGCTTTCTTT. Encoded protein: CAWSANRGGTEAFF.